A single sample gave rise to the 26 T cell receptor beta chains below, sequenced in a study of CD8+ T cells in alopecia areata. The sequencing template was cDNA reverse transcribed from extracted RNA. Only in-frame clones appear in the TCRdb table, and some are missing; sequencing was by immunoSEQ multiplex PCR. Altogether 100,000 to 130,000 clones are present, roughly 59% being singletons, with the ten largest covering around a fifth. What was sequenced was CD8+ T cells sorted from blood. These receptors originate from a human donor in good health.

V usage is TRBV27 and J usage is TRBJ2-1; tentative D call: TRBD2 (7 bases). V dropped 4 bases and J dropped 2 bases, with 12 bases sitting between them. Germline CDR1 and CDR2: MNHEY and SMNVEV (reference sequence). The CDR3 is made up of 15 amino acids. The CDR3 DNA reads as TGTGCCAGCAGTTACGCGGGGGCCGCCTACAATGAGCAGTTCTTC. It is translated as CASSYAGAAYNEQFF.

By proportion, this clone is medium-sized (0.01 to 0.1%). The chain is built from TRBV4-2 and TRBJ1-1; tentative D call: TRBD1 (6 bases). Trimming left V 1 base short and J 3 bases short, with 12 bases between. The CDR3 consists of 15 residues. Per the germline V gene, CDR1 is LGHNA and CDR2 is YNFKEQ. The CDR3 loop reads CASSQAGQEDTEAFF. The CDR3 DNA reads TGTGCCAGCAGCCAAGCGGGACAAGAGGACACTGAAGCTTTCTTT.

The J gene is TRBJ1-1, the V gene TRBV13; TRBD1 is a possible D gene (5 bases). Germline V lookup: CDR1 PRHDT, CDR2 FYEKMQ (reference sequence). CDR3 length: 15 amino acids. The ends were cut back, 0 bases at V and 4 bases at J, with 12 bases in the middle. CDR3 in amino acids: CASSLGDGAGTEAFF. The CDR3 DNA reads TGTGCCAGCAGCTTAGGGGATGGGGCGGGCACTGAAGCTTTCTTT.

This clone was recorded a few times. This rearrangement joins TRBV29-1 to TRBJ1-1; D call uncertain. V lost 2 bases, J lost 2 bases, and 6 bases lay in between. The CDR3 extends over 12 amino acids. The germline V gene has CDR1 SQVTM and CDR2 ANQGSEA. The CDR3 sequence is CSVETVNTEAFF. The CDR3 coding sequence is TGCAGCGTTGAAACGGTTAACACTGAAGCTTTCTTT. Complete variable domain (other parts from reference TRBV29-1 and TRBJ1-1): SAVISQKPSRDICQRGTSLTIQCQVDSQVTMMFWYRQQPGQSLTLIATANQGSEATYESGFVIDKFPISRPNLTFSTLTVSNMSPEDSSIYLCSVETVNTEAFFGQGTRLTVV.

This sequence joins TRBV13 and TRBJ1-5; D not certain. V lost 0 bases and J 7 bases, leaving 4 bases between the germline ends. The CDR3 runs 12 residues. Looked up from germline, CDR1 is PRHDT and CDR2 is FYEKMQ (reference sequence). The CDR3 region has the DNA TGTGCCAGCAGCTTAGGACAGCAGCCCCAGCATTTT. Its translation is CASSLGQQPQHF.

This sequence joins TRBV9 and TRBJ2-1; 7 bases are a match to TRBD2. The CDR3 has 12 residues. CDR1 is SGDLS and CDR2 is YYNGEE in the germline V gene. V shed 5 bases, J shed 12 bases, and the junction held 8 bases outside the gene matches. The CDR3 region is CASSQGGSGQFF. For the CDR3, the DNA is TGTGCCAGCAGTCAGGGCGGGAGCGGGCAGTTCTTC. Supplemented by reference TRBV9 and TRBJ2-1, the full variable domain reads DSGVTQTPKHLITATGQRVTLRCSPRSGDLSVYWYQQSLDQGLQFLIQYYNGEERAKGNILERFSAQQFPDLHSELNLSSLELGDSALYFCASSQGGSGQFFGPGTRLTVL.

CDR3 bases: TGTGCCAGCAGCTTTAGCACAGATACGCAGTATTTT. Protein sequence: CASSFSTDTQYF. This rearrangement joins TRBV13 to TRBJ2-3; D is ambiguous. V was shortened by 3 bases and J by 0 bases, with 1 base between the two germline ends. The CDR3 is 12 amino acids. Per germline, CDR1 PRHDT and CDR2 FYEKMQ (reference sequence).

This clone was seen at least ten times. This chain connects TRBV19 to TRBJ1-6; 9 bases agree with TRBD1. The CDR3 runs to 18 residues. V trimming: 3 bases; J trimming: 7 bases; junction bases outside the gene matches: 13. The germline CDR1 and CDR2 sequences are LNHDA and SQIVND (reference sequence). This CDR3 is CASSMNPGTGSFNSPLHF. The CDR3 nucleotides read TGTGCCAGTAGTATGAATCCCGGGACAGGGAGTTTCAATTCACCCCTCCACTTT. Complete variable domain (other parts from reference TRBV19 and TRBJ1-6): DGGITQSPKYLFRKEGQNVTLSCEQNLNHDAMYWYRQDPGQGLRLIYYSQIVNDFQKGDIAEGYSVSREKKESFPLTVTSAQKNPTAFYLCASSMNPGTGSFNSPLHFGNGTRLTVT.

The chain employs TRBV7-2 and TRBJ1-2, with D possibly being TRBD1 (6 bases). V was cut by 4 bases and J by 4 bases, with 10 bases left in between. CDR3 length: 13 amino acids. CDR1 is SGHTA and CDR2 is FQGNSA in the germline V gene. For the CDR3, the DNA is TGTGCCAGCAGCTCAGGGGATAGCTATGGCTACACCTTC. It codes for CASSSGDSYGYTF.

This clone was counted a few times. V is TRBV7-6 and J is TRBJ2-5; 12 bases are a match to TRBD2. V dropped 3 bases and J dropped 0; count of bases not matched to a gene: 11. This CDR3 region has 19 residues. Germline CDR1 SGHVS, CDR2 FNYEAQ. The CDR3 reads CASSFGGLAGGKYQETQYF. The CDR3, as DNA: TGTGCCAGCAGCTTTGGCGGGCTAGCGGGGGGGAAGTACCAAGAGACCCAGTACTTC.

This clone was picked up a small number of times. The J gene is TRBJ1-2, the V gene TRBV10-3; weak D call: TRBD1 (5 bases). V was pared by 4 bases and J by 3 bases, with 9 bases between. The CDR3 covers 13 residues. Germline-derived CDR1 and CDR2 are ENHRY and SYGVKD. The CDR3 nucleotides are TGTGCCATCAGTGGCGGGGGATACTATGGCTACACCTTC. Its translation is CAISGGGYYGYTF.

The J gene is TRBJ2-7, the V gene TRBV13; D ambiguous. The CDR3 has 14 residues. Germline V gene sequence: CDR1 PRHDT, CDR2 FYEKMQ (reference sequence). V was pared by 2 bases and J by 5 bases, with 13 bases between. The CDR3 reads CASSLRPDGHEQYF. The CDR3 DNA sequence: TGTGCCAGCAGCTTACGCCCCGATGGGCACGAGCAGTACTTC.

This chain connects TRBV27 to TRBJ2-7; D uncertain. V gave up 10 bases and J gave up 5 bases, with 15 bases separating them. This CDR3 contains 12 residues. The germline CDR1 and CDR2 sequences are MNHEY and SMNVEV (reference sequence). Here the CDR3 reads CATGQVGDEQYF. The CDR3, as DNA: TGTGCCACCGGCCAGGTCGGCGACGAGCAGTACTTC.

The chain carries TRBV13 and TRBJ2-2; D is uncertain. The CDR3 sequence is 16 residues long. The germline V and J ends were trimmed by 6 bases and 1 base, with 15 bases remaining between them. The germline CDR1 and CDR2 sequences are PRHDT and FYEKMQ (reference sequence). CDR3 protein: CASSIEARVNTGELFF. Written as DNA, the CDR3 is TGTGCCAGCAGTATCGAAGCCCGGGTGAACACCGGGGAGCTGTTTTTT.

This clone was recorded only once. This chain uses TRBV7-6 with TRBJ2-7; D is possibly TRBD1 (6 bases). The germline V gene encodes CDR1 SGHVS and CDR2 FNYEAQ. This CDR3 contains 13 residues. Trimming stripped 1 base from V and 6 bases from J, with 10 bases between. DNA of the CDR3: TGTGCCAGCAGCTTAGGAGGGGGTAGCGAGCAGTACTTC. This encodes CASSLGGGSEQYF. Filled out from reference TRBV7-6 and TRBJ2-7, the complete variable domain reads GAGVSQSPRYKVTKRGQDVALRCDPISGHVSLYWYRQALGQGPEFLTYFNYEAQQDKSGLPNDRFSAERPEGSISTLTIQRTEQRDSAMYRCASSLGGGSEQYFGPGTRLTVT.

This rearrangement joins TRBV7-8 to TRBJ2-1; the D gene is possibly TRBD1 (6 bases). Germline-derived CDR1 and CDR2 are SGHVS and FQNEAQ. The CDR3 has 15 amino acids. V lost 8 bases and J 5 bases, leaving 19 bases between the germline ends. The CDR3, as DNA: TGTGCCAGCGGCCCAGGACAGCCGATTAACAATGAGCAGTTCTTC. Its translation is CASGPGQPINNEQFF.

The CDR3 is CALESGAGEQYF. The CDR3, as DNA: TGTGCCCTGGAGTCGGGGGCGGGGGAGCAGTACTTC. V gene TRBV30 combines with J gene TRBJ2-7; tentatively, D is TRBD1 or TRBD2 (6 bases each). The V end lost 8 bases, the J end lost 7 bases, and 18 bases lay between the germline ends. Germline CDR1 is GTSNPN and CDR2 is SVGIG (reference sequence). This CDR3 is built from 12 residues.

A few counts support this clone. The V gene is TRBV4-1, the J gene TRBJ2-2; D ambiguous. The ends were cut back, 1 base at V and 5 bases at J, with 8 bases in the middle. The CDR3 has 14 amino acids. Germline-derived CDR1 and CDR2 are MGHRA and YSYEKL. The CDR3 is CASSQVQSTGELFF. The CDR3 DNA follows: TGCGCCAGCAGCCAAGTGCAAAGTACCGGGGAGCTGTTTTTT.

The CDR3 sequence is CATSRDYAWTGTFSPLHF. The CDR3, as DNA: TGTGCCACCAGCAGAGATTACGCGTGGACAGGCACTTTTTCACCCCTCCACTTT. The rearrangement uses TRBV15 and TRBJ1-6; 7 bases match TRBD1. This CDR3 spans 18 amino acids. With V trimmed by 0 bases and J by 9 bases, 14 bases remained unmatched. From germline, CDR1 is LNHNV and CDR2 YYDKDF (reference sequence).

The CDR3 region has the DNA TGCAGCGTTGAGGGTACAGGGTGGCCGCTAGAGACCCAGTACTTC. The encoded protein is CSVEGTGWPLETQYF. V and J are TRBV29-1 and TRBJ2-5, with a weak D call TRBD1 (6 bases). CDR1 and CDR2 from the germline V gene are SQVTM and ANQGSEA. Trimming left V 3 bases short and J 4 bases short, with 18 bases between. The CDR3 runs 15 residues.

This clone was observed at least ten times. The genes are TRBV7-9 and TRBJ1-1; D remains unclear. The V and J ends lost 3 bases and 3 bases respectively, with 11 bases between them. Germline V gene lookup returns CDR1 SEHNR and CDR2 FQNEAQ (reference sequence). The CDR3 has 14 residues. The CDR3 reads CASSFGRSDTEAFF. CDR3 nucleotide sequence: TGTGCCAGCAGCTTCGGGAGGTCGGACACTGAAGCTTTCTTT. Full variable domain (remainder filled in from reference TRBV7-9 and TRBJ1-1): DTGVSQNPRHKITKRGQNVTFRCDPISEHNRLYWYRQTLGQGPEFLTYFQNEAQLEKSRLLSDRFSAERPKGSFSTLEIQRTEQGDSAMYLCASSFGRSDTEAFFGQGTRLTVV.

The table lists this clone with a few counts. V gene TRBV9 combines with J gene TRBJ2-3; D is possibly TRBD1 or TRBD2 (5 bases each). Germline V gene data show CDR1 as SGDLS and CDR2 as YYNGEE. V was cut by 0 bases and J by 2 bases, with 10 bases left in between. This CDR3 is built from 15 residues. Written as DNA, the CDR3 is TGTGCCAGCAGCGTAGAGGGACGTCACACAGATACGCAGTATTTT. Translating gives CASSVEGRHTDTQYF.

This clone occurred a few times. The genes are TRBV9 and TRBJ2-4; D unresolved. CDR1 is SGDLS and CDR2 is YYNGEE in the germline V gene. The V and J ends lost 4 bases and 0 bases respectively, with 14 bases between them. This CDR3 has 16 amino acids. This chain's CDR3 is CASSPPTTVAKNIQYF. CDR3 in DNA: TGTGCCAGCAGCCCTCCTACTACTGTAGCCAAAAACATTCAGTACTTC.

The rearrangement joins TRBV18 to TRBJ2-5; the D is unclear. With 1 base removed from V and 2 bases from J, the gap between germline ends came to 8 bases. CDR3 length: 14 amino acids. The V gene's germline CDR1 is KGHSH and CDR2 LQKENI. The CDR3 sequence: CASSPQTEQETQYF. In DNA form, the CDR3 reads TGTGCCAGCTCACCACAAACGGAGCAAGAGACCCAGTACTTC.

This clone was seen a single time. The chain combines TRBV5-6 with TRBJ2-1; D is possibly TRBD1 (5 bases). Germline CDR1 is SGHDT and CDR2 is YYEEEE. V shed 3 bases and J shed 12 bases, with 10 bases lying between them. The CDR3 covers 11 residues. CDR3 nucleotides: TGTGCCAGCAGCTCCGGACACCTGCAGTTCTTC. Protein: CASSSGHLQFF.

The genes are TRBV19 and TRBJ2-5, with D possibly matching TRBD2 (6 bases). From germline, CDR1 is LNHDA and CDR2 SQIVND (reference sequence). The germline V and J ends were trimmed by 1 base and 4 bases, with 10 bases remaining between them. This CDR3 comprises 14 residues. CDR3 sequence reads: CASSIGTSLETQYF. The CDR3 nucleotides read TGTGCCAGTAGTATAGGTACTAGCCTAGAGACCCAGTACTTC.